These 18 T cell receptor beta chains came from one sample sequenced in a study of T cells in Graves' hyperthyroidism and ophthalmopathy. Regions amplified from RNA transcripts were the TCR beta CDR3 regions. TCR CDR3 underwent first-round RT-PCR with the HTBI primer set. In TCRdb, the multiplex PCR reads were re-called with MiXCR into one record per CDR3 protein. The repertoire holds more than 40,000 distinct CDR3 sequences, with approximately 49% as singletons. The sequencing input was peripheral blood or thyroid tissue (not recorded which). The receptor source for this set is a woman aged 50 to 65 with Graves' hyperthyroidism.

About this clonotype: Given the absence of the conserved phenylalanine or tryptophan at the CDR3 end, a read error is likely. It is unclear where the CDR3 begins or ends on the DNA, so no DNA is shown, and the CDR3 is as TCRdb lists it. V and J are TRBV6-2 or TRBV6-3 and TRBJ2-5; the listed D gene, TRBD1, was not tested against the DNA. The CDR3 is 8 amino acids long, termini counted. Looked up from germline, CDR1 is MNHEY and CDR2 is SVGEGT. The CDR3 sequence: CASSEAPG.

This clonotype was detected ten times or more. This chain links TRBV7-9 with TRBJ2-5; D assignment may be TRBD1 or TRBD2 (8 bases each). Trimming stripped 5 bases from V and 4 bases from J, with 29 bases between. CDR1 is SEHNR and CDR2 is FQNEAQ in the germline V gene (reference sequence). CDR3 length: 19 residues. The CDR3 DNA reads as TGTGCCAGCAGCCCTAACTCAGGGGGCGGGAGGTCCCCACGAGAGACCCAGTACTTC. Translating gives CASSPNSGGGRSPRETQYF.

The chain recombines TRBV20-1 with TRBJ2-5; D might be TRBD2 (6 bases). Germline V gene lookup returns CDR1 DFQATT and CDR2 SNEGSKA (reference sequence). The CDR3 is 14 amino acids. V was cut by 5 bases and J by 6 bases, with 19 bases left in between. The CDR3 DNA reads TGCAGTGCTTCCCGGGGAGTAGCGGAACAGACCCAGTACTTC. As protein: CSASRGVAEQTQYF.

The chain couples TRBV10-3 to TRBJ1-2, with D perhaps matching TRBD1 (5 bases). CDR3 length equals 14 residues. The V end lost 2 bases, the J end lost 1 base, and 8 bases lay between the germline ends. The germline gives CDR1 ENHRY, CDR2 SYGVKD. CDR3 amino acids: CAISEGGDNYGYTF. The CDR3 nucleotides read TGTGCCATCAGTGAGGGGGGGGATAACTATGGCTACACCTTC.

The gene calls are TRBV20-1 and TRBJ2-5, with TRBD1 matching over 10 bases. The CDR3 consists of 13 residues. The V gene's germline CDR1 is DFQATT and CDR2 SNEGSKA (reference sequence). V was pared by 5 bases and J by 4 bases, with 4 bases of the junction left unmatched. This CDR3 reads CSARRTGGETQYF. As DNA, the CDR3 is TGCAGTGCTCGACGGACAGGGGGAGAGACCCAGTACTTC.

This clonotype appeared many times. V is TRBV4-1 and J is TRBJ2-7; TRBD1 agrees at 10 bases. The V segment lost 0 bases and the J segment 2 bases; nucleotides outside the gene matches: 10. The CDR3 totals 18 residues. CDR1 is MGHRA and CDR2 is YSYEKL in the germline V gene. CDR3 DNA: TGCGCCAGCAGCCAAGAAGGGAATGCTGGGACAGGGGCCTACGAGCAGTACTTC. Translating it yields CASSQEGNAGTGAYEQYF.

The chain links TRBV20-1 to TRBJ2-7, with D hard to call. CDR3 length: 11 residues. V lost 3 bases and J lost 3, with 6 bases in between. Per germline, CDR1 DFQATT and CDR2 SNEGSKA (reference sequence). The CDR3 sequence: CSASEYYEQYF. As DNA, the CDR3 is TGCAGTGCTAGCGAGTACTACGAGCAGTACTTC.

This chain links TRBV7-9 with TRBJ2-5; 15 positions agree with TRBD2. The CDR3 loop spans 14 amino acids. The junction had 10 bases not matched to a gene; V was cut back by 11 bases and J by 9 bases. The germline V gene has CDR1 SEHNR and CDR2 FQNEAQ (reference sequence). CDR3 amino acids: CAGGLAGGREAQYF. In nucleotides, the CDR3 is TGTGCCGGGGGACTAGCGGGGGGCCGCGAGGCCCAGTACTTC.

Ten or more counts support this clonotype. The chain employs TRBV28 and TRBJ1-5; TRBD1 might be the D (6 bases). This CDR3 spans 15 amino acids. The germline V and J ends were trimmed by 4 bases and 5 bases, with 15 bases remaining between them. From germline, CDR1 is MDHEN and CDR2 SYDVKM. CDR3 nucleotide sequence: TGTGCCAGCAGTTCGGGGGGCGCGCACCATCAGCCCCAGCATTTT. It yields the protein CASSSGGAHHQPQHF.

The V gene is TRBV29-1, the J gene TRBJ1-1, with 10 bases lining up with TRBD1. Germline-derived CDR1 and CDR2 are SQVTM and ANQGSEA. V lost 2 bases and J lost 1; bases outside the gene matches: 4. The CDR3 sequence is 15 residues long. This CDR3 reads CSVERGTGANTEAFF. CDR3 DNA: TGCAGCGTTGAAAGGGGGACAGGGGCGAACACTGAAGCTTTCTTT.

As for this clonotype: Given a much more abundant clone one base away, this may be a read error. The chain uses TRBV28 and TRBJ1-5; 7 nucleotides match TRBD1. The germline gives CDR1 MDHEN, CDR2 SYDVKM. The CDR3 is 16 residues long. The CDR3 DNA is TGTGCCGGCAGACACCGGACAGGTTATAGCAATCAGCCCCAGCATTTT. Translated, it gives CAGRHRTGYSNQPQHF.

The table lists this clonotype with many counts. The CDR3 DNA sequence: TGTGCCATAGGACAGGGGGCTATGAACACTGAAGCTTTCTTT. Its protein is CAIGQGAMNTEAFF. The chain combines TRBV2 with TRBJ1-1; TRBD1 aligns across 11 bases. In germline, CDR1 is SNHLY, CDR2 FYNNEI. The CDR3 is 14 residues long. With 10 bases clipped from V and 0 bases from J, the junction kept 4 bases outside the gene matches.

The chain joins TRBV2 to TRBJ2-7; D remains ambiguous. The V and J ends lost 8 bases and 4 bases respectively, with 12 bases between them. Germline CDR1 reads SNHLY; CDR2 reads FYNNEI. This CDR3 spans 12 amino acids. The CDR3 nucleotides read TGTGCCAGCCTGGACGGTTGGTACGAGCAGTACTTC. Protein product: CASLDGWYEQYF.

The chain has TRBV15 and TRBJ1-6; D gene uncertain. In germline, CDR1 is LNHNV, CDR2 YYDKDF (reference sequence). V lost 3 bases, J lost 4 bases, and 7 bases lay in between. The CDR3 loop spans 14 amino acids. The CDR3 region is CATSSQKYNSPLHF. The CDR3 bases are TGTGCCACCAGCAGCCAAAAGTATAATTCACCCCTCCACTTT.

The gene calls are TRBV20-1 and TRBJ2-3; tentative D call: TRBD2 (5 bases). Germline CDR1 and CDR2: DFQATT and SNEGSKA (reference sequence). V was clipped by 5 bases and J by 6 bases, with 12 bases between them. The length of the CDR3 is 12 residues. The CDR3 bases are TGCAGTGCTGCACCGCGAGGGGATACGCAGTATTTT. Protein sequence: CSAAPRGDTQYF.

The chain combines TRBV6-1 with TRBJ2-5, with D tentatively TRBD1 or TRBD2 (5 bases each). Germline V gene lookup returns CDR1 MNHNS and CDR2 SASEGT. Trimming pared 8 bases from V and 5 bases from J, leaving 9 bases between. The CDR3 loop spans 11 amino acids. The DNA of the CDR3 is TGTGCCAGCCGGGGACGGGAGACCCAGTACTTC. Its protein is CASRGRETQYF.

The chain uses TRBV10-3 and TRBJ1-6; D gene unclear. V lost 4 bases, J lost 7 bases, and 17 bases lay in between. Germline CDR1 is ENHRY and CDR2 is SYGVKD. This CDR3 has 16 residues. CDR3 in amino acids: CAISARGPTRNSPLHF. In DNA, the CDR3 is TGTGCCATCAGTGCTAGAGGGCCTACACGGAATTCACCCCTCCACTTT.

In its sample, this clonotype was seen many times. This may be a read error: a much more frequent sequence differs by one nucleotide. This chain links TRBV14 with TRBJ1-2; D remains unclear. CDR1 is SGHDN, CDR2 FVKESK, per germline. CDR3 length: 14 amino acids. Between the trimmed V and J ends, which lost 0 bases and 7 bases, there was a span of 12 bases. CDR3 coding DNA: TGTGCCAGCAGCCAAGATAGGCCGGCGGCTGGCTACACCTTC. Its translation: CASSQDRPAAGYTF.